Presented here are 32 T cell receptor beta chains from one specimen sequenced in a study of regulatory T cells in long-lasting Graves disease. The time point: persistent/refractory GD, antithyroid drugs over 5 years with positive TRAb. Scientists built the TCR library using RNA that was extracted from PBMCs. iRepertoire HTBI primers and Arm-PCR of CDR3 regions built TCR beta libraries. TCRdb reanalysed the multiplex PCR reads using MiXCR and keeps one entry per CDR3 protein. The table has roughly 470,000 distinct CDR3 sequences, roughly 20% seen once. This sample comprised peripheral blood mononuclear cells (PBMCs), obtained when the disease was refractory, from a patient treated with antithyroid drugs. These receptors came from a female donor with Graves disease.

This clonotype was recorded many times. The chain is built from TRBV7-9 and TRBJ2-7; TRBD2 matches 13 bases. This CDR3 comprises 14 residues. Germline loops: CDR1 SEHNR, CDR2 FQNEAQ (reference sequence). V shed 5 bases, J shed 4 bases, and the junction held 2 bases outside the gene matches. In nucleotides, the CDR3 is TGTGCCAGCAGCCCGGGACTAGCGGGGTACGAGCAGTACTTC. It yields the protein CASSPGLAGYEQYF.

This clonotype was picked up many times. The chain combines TRBV6-5 with TRBJ2-7, with 9 bases fitting TRBD2. V was pared by 0 bases and J by 2 bases, with 8 bases of the junction left unmatched. The germline V gene encodes CDR1 MNHEY and CDR2 SVGAGI. This CDR3 region has 17 residues. The CDR3 sequence: CASSYSGEVAGAYEQYF. As DNA, the CDR3 is TGTGCCAGCAGTTACTCTGGCGAGGTAGCGGGGGCCTACGAGCAGTACTTC.

V is TRBV29-1 and J is TRBJ1-5; the D gene is possibly TRBD1 (5 bases). CDR1 SQVTM and CDR2 ANQGSEA come from the germline V gene. V lost 3 bases to trimming and J lost 4 bases, with 10 bases between them. The CDR3 spans 13 residues. CDR3 region: CSVDGGHNQPQHF. CDR3 nucleotide sequence: TGCAGCGTTGATGGGGGTCATAATCAGCCCCAGCATTTT.

The table lists this clonotype with many counts. The chain links TRBV28 to TRBJ2-6; D may correspond to TRBD1 or TRBD2 (5 bases each). Trimming took off 5 bases at V and 1 base at J, with 21 bases between the two ends. Germline assignment: CDR1 MDHEN and CDR2 SYDVKM. The length of the CDR3 is 19 residues. The CDR3 is CASSPSRWDGSSGANVLTF. In DNA form, the CDR3 reads TGTGCCAGCAGTCCCTCGCGTTGGGACGGCTCTTCTGGGGCCAACGTCCTGACTTTC. The whole variable domain, remainder taken from reference TRBV28 and TRBJ2-6, is DVKVTQSSRYLVKRTGEKVFLECVQDMDHENMFWYRQDPGLGLRLIYFSYDVKMKEKGDIPEGYSVSREKKERFSLILESASTNQTSMYLCASSPSRWDGSSGANVLTFGAGSRLTVL.

Only a few counts were recorded for this clonotype. This chain joins TRBV7-9 and TRBJ1-5; D is uncertain. V was cut by 1 base and J by 1 base, with 14 bases left in between. Germline CDR1 SEHNR, CDR2 FQNEAQ (reference sequence). The CDR3 runs 17 residues. CDR3 protein: CASSLVVGVTSNQPQHF. In DNA, the CDR3 is TGTGCCAGCAGCTTAGTAGTTGGGGTTACCAGCAATCAGCCCCAGCATTTT.

Worth noting for this clonotype: A read error may be the cause here, since a much bigger clone is one base away. The DNA for the CDR3 is TGTGCCAGTAGTCCTTTAACCCGGGACGGATCCTACGAGCGGTACTTC. Residues: CASSPLTRDGSYERYF. This chain joins TRBV19 and TRBJ2-7; D tentatively reads TRBD1 or TRBD2 (5 bases each). Per the germline V gene, CDR1 is LNHDA and CDR2 is SQIVND (reference sequence). The CDR3 length is 16 residues.

This rearrangement joins TRBV19 to TRBJ1-5, with no clear D. Germline-derived CDR1 and CDR2 are LNHDA and SQIVND (reference sequence). Trimming shortened V by 3 bases and J by 5 bases, and 20 bases separated the two germline ends. There are 17 residues in the CDR3. In DNA form, the CDR3 reads TGTGCCAGTAGTATGACTCTCCAGAGGCAGCGTCATCAGCCCCAGCATTTT. Translation gives CASSMTLQRQRHQPQHF.

The gene calls are TRBV15 and TRBJ1-2, with 7 bases fitting TRBD1. The CDR3 is 16 residues long. Unmatched junction bases numbered 13, after V lost 3 bases and J lost 6 bases. Germline values: CDR1 LNHNV, CDR2 YYDKDF (reference sequence). The CDR3 loop is CATSSTTGYWSDGYTF. The CDR3, as DNA: TGTGCCACCAGCAGCACGACAGGGTATTGGTCGGATGGCTACACCTTC.

This clonotype was detected ten times or more. The CDR3 protein is CATRGTGGSYEQYF. The CDR3 DNA sequence: TGTGCCACCAGGGGGACAGGGGGGTCCTACGAGCAGTACTTC. This rearrangement joins TRBV15 to TRBJ2-7; TRBD1 matches 11 bases. Trimming took 6 bases from V and 1 from J; bases not matched to a gene: 2. This CDR3 contains 14 residues. Germline V gives CDR1 LNHNV, CDR2 YYDKDF (reference sequence).

This clonotype occurred a few times. The rearrangement uses TRBV29-1 and TRBJ1-4; D not resolved. CDR3 size: 11 residues. The V and J ends lost 2 bases and 7 bases respectively, with 5 bases between them. Germline assignment: CDR1 SQVTM and CDR2 ANQGSEA. Written as DNA, the CDR3 is TGCAGCGTTGAAATATTTGAAAAACTGTTTTTT. As protein: CSVEIFEKLFF.

On this clonotype: The junction differs from germline at one of its ends, possibly a read error. V and J are TRBV4-1 and TRBJ2-7; D is perhaps TRBD1 (6 bases). Germline V gives CDR1 MGHRA, CDR2 YSYEKL. The CDR3 contains 14 residues. The CDR3, as DNA: TGCGCCAGCAGCCAGGTACAGGGTAGCTACGAGCGGTACTTC. Its protein is CASSQVQGSYERYF.

This clonotype was seen many times. V gene TRBV6-5 combines with J gene TRBJ2-2, with a possible D match to TRBD1 (5 bases). Germline V gene lookup returns CDR1 MNHEY and CDR2 SVGAGI. The CDR3 is 16 amino acids. V gave up 0 bases and J gave up 7 bases, with 15 bases separating them. CDR3 loop: CASSYSPGALSGELFF. CDR3 in DNA: TGTGCCAGCAGTTACTCGCCTGGGGCTTTAAGCGGGGAGCTGTTTTTT.

This clonotype was picked up many times. The chain joins TRBV6-1 to TRBJ2-5; 10 bases agree with TRBD2. CDR3 length: 13 residues. Trimming at V came to 6 bases and at J to 4 bases, leaving 2 bases not matched to a gene. The V gene's germline CDR1 is MNHNS and CDR2 SASEGT. CDR3 amino acids: CASRWTSGETQYF. CDR3 DNA sequence: TGTGCCAGCAGATGGACTAGCGGAGAGACCCAGTACTTC.

This clonotype was detected ten times or more. J is TRBJ1-1 and V is TRBV25-1, with D unclear. CDR1 and CDR2 from the germline V gene are MGHDK and SYGVNS. Trimming removed 3 bases from V and 0 bases from J, with 11 bases in between. CDR3 length: 15 residues. The CDR3 nucleotides read TGTGCCAGCAGTGACCAGTACGCCATGAACACTGAAGCTTTCTTT. This gives the protein CASSDQYAMNTEAFF.

J is TRBJ2-7 and V is TRBV20-1; 7 nucleotides align to TRBD1. Germline V lookup: CDR1 DFQATT, CDR2 SNEGSKA (reference sequence). The CDR3 has 16 amino acids. The V gene end was trimmed by 0 bases and the J gene end by 3 bases; junction bases not matched to a gene: 11. As DNA, the CDR3 is TGCAGTGCTAGAGATCGCCTTCAGGGGGAGAACTACGAGCAGTACTTC. It translates to CSARDRLQGENYEQYF.

This clonotype was picked up a small number of times. This chain uses TRBV19 with TRBJ2-7; D may be TRBD1 or TRBD2 (5 bases each). There are 15 residues in the CDR3. Germline V gene lookup returns CDR1 LNHDA and CDR2 SQIVND (reference sequence). The V end was cut by 0 bases, the J end by 4 bases, with 13 bases between. The CDR3 here is CASSIEKGPTYEQYF. In DNA, the CDR3 is TGTGCCAGTAGTATAGAAAAGGGACCAACATACGAGCAGTACTTC.

This chain uses TRBV4-1 with TRBJ1-1, with TRBD1 as a possible D gene (6 bases). The germline CDR1 and CDR2 sequences are MGHRA and YSYEKL. Trimming removed 4 bases from V and 1 base from J, with 13 bases in between. The CDR3 runs 15 residues. The CDR3 is CASSPAKGENTEAFF. CDR3 DNA sequence: TGCGCCAGCAGCCCAGCGAAGGGGGAGAACACTGAAGCTTTCTTT.

This clonotype came up many times. This rearrangement joins TRBV27 to TRBJ2-2; perhaps TRBD2 as D (5 bases). Trimming shortened V by 2 bases and J by 2 bases, and 9 bases separated the two germline ends. CDR1 is MNHEY and CDR2 is SMNVEV in the germline V gene (reference sequence). The CDR3 has 15 residues. CDR3 DNA: TGTGCCAGCAGTTTAGAGGGTTTTAACACCGGGGAGCTGTTTTTT. Translated, it gives CASSLEGFNTGELFF.

This clonotype was observed at least ten times. The rearrangement joins TRBV27 to TRBJ2-2; 7 bases agree with TRBD1. The CDR3 has 16 amino acids. The V segment lost 6 bases and the J segment 6 bases; nucleotides outside the gene matches: 13. Germline V CDR1 and CDR2: MNHEY, SMNVEV (reference sequence). The CDR3 is CASSQGTVKGAGELFF. CDR3 bases: TGTGCCAGCAGCCAGGGGACAGTCAAGGGGGCCGGGGAGCTGTTTTTT.

In this sample, this clonotype turned up once. The chain combines TRBV10-3 with TRBJ2-7; 14 bases align to TRBD2. The CDR3 runs to 16 residues. V dropped 6 bases and J dropped 6; count of bases not matched to a gene: 10. Germline lookup yields CDR1 ENHRY and CDR2 SYGVKD. CDR3 protein: CAISPGTSGSMVEQYF. DNA of the CDR3: TGTGCCATCAGCCCGGGGACTAGCGGGAGTATGGTCGAGCAGTACTTC.

This clonotype was counted at least ten times. V usage is TRBV7-2 and J usage is TRBJ2-5, with 8 bases that match TRBD2. V was clipped by 1 base and J by 4 bases; unmatched bases: 5. Germline assignment: CDR1 SGHTA and CDR2 FQGNSA. The CDR3 sequence is 15 residues long. CDR3 bases: TGTGCCAGCAGCTTAGGGATTCGGGAGGGAGAGACCCAGTACTTC. Translating gives CASSLGIREGETQYF. The full variable domain, rest sourced from reference TRBV7-2 and TRBJ2-5, is GAGVSQSPSNKVTEKGKDVELRCDPISGHTALYWYRQSLGQGLEFLIYFQGNSAPDKSGLPSDRFSAERTGGSVSTLTIQRTQQEDSAVYLCASSLGIREGETQYFGPGTRLLVL.

As concerns this clonotype: A read error may be the cause here, since a much bigger clone is one base away. This chain links TRBV27 with TRBJ2-2; 10 bases map to TRBD2. The CDR3 covers 16 residues. V was clipped by 5 bases and J by 4 bases; unmatched bases: 7. Germline V gene sequence: CDR1 MNHEY, CDR2 SMNVEV (reference sequence). The CDR3, as DNA: TGTGCCAGCAGTGCAGCGGGAGGGACGGCCACCGGGGAGCTGTTTTTT. Translated: CASSAAGGTATGELFF.

This clonotype was picked up many times. CDR3 residues: CASRVGAYGYTF. The DNA for the CDR3 is TGTGCCAGCCGTGTAGGGGCCTATGGCTACACCTTC. The gene calls are TRBV27 and TRBJ1-2; tentatively, D is TRBD1 (5 bases). Trimming took off 8 bases at V and 4 bases at J, with 11 bases between the two ends. The CDR3 contains 12 residues. The germline V gene has CDR1 MNHEY and CDR2 SMNVEV (reference sequence).

Many counts were recorded for this clonotype. The genes are TRBV11-3 and TRBJ2-5, with D possibly TRBD2 on 5 matching bases. In germline, CDR1 is SGHNT, CDR2 YENEEA. Deletions cut 5 bases from V and 1 base from J, with 8 bases between. CDR3 length: 13 amino acids. DNA for the CDR3: TGTGCCAGCAGCCCCCGGGGCCAAGAGACCCAGTACTTC. Its translation is CASSPRGQETQYF.

This clonotype was counted at least ten times. This chain links TRBV7-2 with TRBJ2-4, with 7 bases lining up with TRBD1. CDR1 and CDR2 (germline): SGHTA, FQGNSA. Germline trimming cut 4 bases from V and 0 bases from J; bases unmatched to any gene: 3. The CDR3 totals 15 residues. CDR3 loop: CASSSTGAAKNIQYF. The CDR3 bases are TGTGCCAGCAGCTCAACAGGGGCAGCCAAAAACATTCAGTACTTC.

Worth noting for this clonotype: A much larger clone differs by one base, so this may be a read error. J is TRBJ1-1 and V is TRBV25-1; tentative D call: TRBD1 (5 bases). CDR1 and CDR2 from the germline V gene are MGHDK and SYGVNS. Trimming took 4 bases from V and 4 from J, leaving 10 bases between them. The CDR3 is 13 residues long. The CDR3 DNA reads as TGTGCCAGCAGTGTCAGGGCAGGCACTGAAGCTTTCTTT. Translated: CASSVRAGTEAFF.

This rearrangement joins TRBV28 to TRBJ2-1; 8 positions match TRBD2. Germline CDR1 and CDR2: MDHEN and SYDVKM. The CDR3 runs to 16 residues. Trimming cost V 2 bases and J 6 bases; bases outside gene matches: 9. DNA of the CDR3: TGTGCCAGCAGTTTAGGTACTAGCGGCCGACGCAATGAGCAGTTCTTC. This translates into CASSLGTSGRRNEQFF.

This clonotype was recorded at least ten times. The chain recombines TRBV6-2 or TRBV6-3 with TRBJ2-7; unclear D gene. V was pared by 4 bases and J by 0 bases, with 10 bases between. CDR1 and CDR2 from the germline V gene are MNHEY and SVGEGT. This CDR3 is 14 amino acids long. CDR3 DNA: TGTGCCAGCAGTTTGTATAGGAGCTCCTACGAGCAGTACTTC. Residues: CASSLYRSSYEQYF.

This chain connects TRBV10-3 to TRBJ1-4, with TRBD1 identical over 9 bases. In germline, CDR1 is ENHRY, CDR2 SYGVKD. The CDR3 covers 18 residues. V lost 3 bases to trimming and J lost 10 bases; unmatched junction nucleotides: 18. The CDR3 reads CAISELGQGSGSFGKLFF. The CDR3 DNA is TGTGCCATCAGTGAATTGGGACAGGGTTCGGGCTCTTTCGGAAAACTGTTTTTT.

This clonotype was recorded many times. J is TRBJ2-7 and V is TRBV5-1, with 10 bases aligning to TRBD2. With V trimmed by 1 base and J by 4 bases, 5 bases remained unmatched. Germline V gene data show CDR1 as SGHRS and CDR2 as YFSETQ. The CDR3 has 15 residues. The CDR3 protein is CASSLFTSGAYEQYF. The CDR3 DNA reads as TGCGCCAGCAGCTTGTTTACTAGCGGGGCATACGAGCAGTACTTC.

This clonotype was seen a few times. This chain links TRBV6-2 or TRBV6-3 with TRBJ2-5, with TRBD2 matching over 9 bases. The CDR3 contains 18 residues. Germline CDR1 and CDR2: MNHEY and SVGEGT. V was clipped by 10 bases and J by 5 bases; unmatched bases: 23. CDR3 sequence: CATARLISRGRDRETQYF. The CDR3 DNA sequence: TGTGCCACCGCGCGCCTCATATCCCGCGGGAGGGACCGGGAGACCCAGTACTTC.

This clonotype was seen ten or more times. V usage is TRBV7-2 and J usage is TRBJ1-4, with 9 nucleotides matching TRBD1. The CDR3 totals 15 residues. CDR1 and CDR2 from the germline V gene are SGHTA and FQGNSA. Unmatched junction bases numbered 4, after V lost 1 base and J lost 7 bases. CDR3 sequence: CASSLGDRAREKLFF. The DNA of the CDR3 is TGTGCCAGCAGCTTAGGGGACAGGGCCCGTGAAAAACTGTTTTTT.